The TCR beta chain under discussion was sequenced for a study of blood T cell repertoires in COVID-19. In the study overall: PBMCs, B-cell-depleted T cells, or T cells provided the cDNA or gDNA that made up the material.

The CDR3 is made up of 14 amino acids. The germline V gene encodes CDR1 SGHAT and CDR2 FQNNGV. Trimming removed 5 bases at V and 2 bases at J, with 12 bases between. This clone was found once. Clones were sequenced by immunoSEQ multiplex PCR, and TCRdb holds only the in-frame ones, with some missing. The repertoire holds around 150,000 clones, with more than 75% as singletons. Participants came from 24 US areas, aged about 18 to 89 years. The sample was PBMCs or T cells enriched from blood (not recorded which). The sequence was obtained from a man aged 40-49 years who had recovered from COVID-19. The chain uses TRBV11-2 and TRBJ1-2, with D maybe TRBD1 (6 bases). CDR3 coding DNA: TGTGCCAGCAGCAGGGGACACACCAACTATGGCTACACCTTC. The encoded protein is CASSRGHTNYGYTF.